The 19 T cell receptor beta chains presented below share a single source sample, sequenced in a study of metastatic and nonmetastatic thyroid tumors (dated by TCRdb to about 2020). Preparation of the library involved PCR. Reads for this sample came from an Illumina HiSeq 4000. TCRdb reprocessed the public reads (quality trimming at Q25 with fastp, clone calling with MiXCR) and kept in-frame beta chains. Within this sample are 45,000 to 50,000 clones, with around 20% of them counted one time only. The top ten hold over 3% of the sample. Before undergoing thyroid surgery, none of the patients had been given any kind of treatment. Specimen: blood. These receptors were collected from a male donor with papillary thyroid cancer or a benign thyroid nodule (not recorded which). Some clones in this sample may be carry-over from other donors' samples.

This clone has ten or more counts. CDR3 nucleotide sequence: TGTGCCAGCAGTCGGACTAGCGGGGATAATGAGCAGTTCTTC. This translates into CASSRTSGDNEQFF. The chain has TRBV6-1 and TRBJ2-1; TRBD2 agrees at 12 bases. Unmatched junction bases numbered 3, after V lost 5 bases and J lost 7 bases. Germline CDR1 reads MNHNS; CDR2 reads SASEGT. The CDR3 is 14 amino acids.

This clone was seen at least ten times. The chain couples TRBV30 to TRBJ1-4; weak D call: TRBD1 (5 bases). Trimming left V 3 bases short and J 7 bases short, with 18 bases between. The CDR3 extends over 15 amino acids. The germline CDR1 and CDR2 sequences are GTSNPN and SVGIG (reference sequence). The CDR3 region has the DNA TGTGCCTGGAGCGCCCTAGGTCCTGGGGGTGAAAAACTGTTTTTT. This encodes CAWSALGPGGEKLFF.

This clone was seen many times. This CDR3 is also generated by other DNA sequences in the sample. The gene calls are TRBV14 and TRBJ2-1, with D perhaps TRBD1 (6 bases). Germline CDR1 and CDR2: SGHDN and FVKESK. Trimming took 6 bases from V and 3 from J, leaving 15 bases between them. The CDR3 totals 15 residues. CDR3 sequence reads: CASRGRGRGYNEQFF. The CDR3 DNA reads TGTGCCAGCAGAGGCCGGGGCAGGGGCTACAATGAGCAGTTCTTC.

This clone was recorded many times. The CDR3 sequence is CASSTTSGRVKDTQYF. The CDR3 coding sequence is TGTGCCAGTAGTACGACTAGCGGGAGGGTCAAAGATACGCAGTATTTT. This chain joins TRBV19 and TRBJ2-3, with 14 nucleotides matching TRBD2. The germline CDR1 and CDR2 sequences are LNHDA and SQIVND (reference sequence). The CDR3 is 16 residues long. Unmatched junction bases numbered 5, after V lost 4 bases and J lost 5 bases.

This clone was recorded many times. Germline and junction disagree at one end, which may indicate a read error. The V gene is TRBV10-3, the J gene TRBJ1-6; 7 bases line up with TRBD1. Germline CDR1 ENHRY, CDR2 SYGVKD. CDR3 length: 15 residues. CDR3 sequence (DNA): TGTGCCGTCAGTTCTACAGGGGTCGATAATTCACCCCTCCACTTT. Its protein product is CAVSSTGVDNSPLHF.

V gene TRBV2 combines with J gene TRBJ2-7; D ambiguous. This CDR3 spans 14 amino acids. Trimming cost V 7 bases and J 3 bases, with 16 bases left between them. Germline CDR1 reads SNHLY; CDR2 reads FYNNEI. The CDR3 nucleotides read TGTGCCAGCATTATGCCCAGTGGGTACTACGAGCAGTACTTC. It encodes CASIMPSGYYEQYF.

This clone has ten or more counts. The chain has TRBV7-9 and TRBJ2-5, with D tentatively TRBD2 (6 bases). There are 14 residues in the CDR3. Germline V gives CDR1 SEHNR, CDR2 FQNEAQ (reference sequence). V lost 4 bases and J lost 5, with 14 bases in between. The CDR3 nucleotides are TGTGCCAGCAGCTCACGCGGAGGGTGGGAGACCCAGTACTTC. This codes for CASSSRGGWETQYF. Drawing the rest from reference TRBV7-9 and TRBJ2-5, the complete variable domain is DTGVSQNPRHKITKRGQNVTFRCDPISEHNRLYWYRQTLGQGPEFLTYFQNEAQLEKSRLLSDRFSAERPKGSFSTLEIQRTEQGDSAMYLCASSSRGGWETQYFGPGTRLLVL.

This clone was seen at least ten times. The chain employs TRBV19 and TRBJ1-6; D is perhaps TRBD1 (5 bases). Germline CDR1 reads LNHDA; CDR2 reads SQIVND (reference sequence). The CDR3 consists of 14 residues. The germline V and J ends were trimmed by 5 bases and 10 bases, with 15 bases remaining between them. The chain's CDR3 is CASSAGAAGSPLHF. The CDR3 DNA reads as TGTGCCAGTAGTGCCGGGGCAGCCGGATCACCCCTCCACTTT.

This clone was observed many times. CDR3 protein: CASSIPAVGYTF. CDR3 nucleotide sequence: TGTGCCAGTAGTATTCCGGCTGTGGGCTACACCTTC. The rearrangement joins TRBV19 to TRBJ1-2; D is unresolved. Trimming cost V 3 bases and J 8 bases, with 10 bases left between them. CDR3 length: 12 residues. Germline CDR1 is LNHDA and CDR2 is SQIVND (reference sequence).

This clone came up many times. This chain joins TRBV6-1 and TRBJ1-5; a possible D gene is TRBD1 (5 bases). V was shortened by 5 bases and J by 0 bases, with 14 bases between the two germline ends. CDR1 and CDR2 from the germline V gene are MNHNS and SASEGT. This CDR3 spans 16 amino acids. The CDR3 DNA follows: TGTGCCAGCAGTCGAGACGGACATTATAGCAATCAGCCCCAGCATTTT. Protein: CASSRDGHYSNQPQHF.

At least ten counts were recorded for this clone. J is TRBJ1-5 and V is TRBV19, with no clear D. V gave up 7 bases and J gave up 5 bases, with 12 bases separating them. This CDR3 comprises 13 residues. Germline CDR1 and CDR2: LNHDA and SQIVND (reference sequence). CDR3 DNA sequence: TGTGCCAGTAATAGGTTGGGTGATCAGCCCCAGCATTTT. It yields the protein CASNRLGDQPQHF.

This clone was picked up many times. J is TRBJ2-1 and V is TRBV14; 7 bases align to TRBD1. The CDR3 consists of 16 residues. V lost 3 bases, J lost 1 base, and 6 bases stayed unmatched. The V gene's germline CDR1 is SGHDN and CDR2 FVKESK. The CDR3 sequence: CASSHQTGTSYNEQFF. Written as DNA, the CDR3 is TGTGCCAGCAGCCACCAGACAGGGACATCCTACAATGAGCAGTTCTTC.

As for this clone: It may be a read error: a sequence one base away is much more abundant. Other DNA sequences from this sample encode an identical CDR3 as well. V and J are TRBV5-1 and TRBJ2-3; TRBD1 aligns across 11 bases. Per the germline V gene, CDR1 is SGHRS and CDR2 is YFSETQ. The CDR3 is 14 amino acids. The CDR3 is CASRTGGLTDTQYF. The DNA of the CDR3 is TGCGCTAGCAGGACAGGGGGCTTAACAGATACGCAGTATTTT.

The rearrangement uses TRBV9 and TRBJ2-1; unclear D gene. The CDR3 sequence is 13 residues long. The V and J ends lost 0 bases and 10 bases respectively, with 11 bases between them. Germline CDR1 and CDR2: SGDLS and YYNGEE. CDR3: CASSVVALGEQFF. In nucleotides, the CDR3 is TGTGCCAGCAGCGTAGTCGCTTTGGGCGAGCAGTTCTTC. Together with reference TRBV9 and TRBJ2-1, the CDR3 gives the full variable domain: DSGVTQTPKHLITATGQRVTLRCSPRSGDLSVYWYQQSLDQGLQFLIQYYNGEERAKGNILERFSAQQFPDLHSELNLSSLELGDSALYFCASSVVALGEQFFGPGTRLTVL.

This clone was seen only a few times. The chain links TRBV7-2 to TRBJ2-7, with 9 bases matching TRBD2. Germline V gene sequence: CDR1 SGHTA, CDR2 FQGNSA. The CDR3 has 13 residues. V shed 5 bases and J 4 bases; nucleotides not matched to a gene: 3. CDR3 bases: TGTGCCAGCAGCCTTAGCGGGAGATACGAGCAGTACTTC. This gives the protein CASSLSGRYEQYF.

This chain uses TRBV5-6 with TRBJ1-1; 11 positions agree with TRBD1. The CDR3 has 16 residues. Per the germline V gene, CDR1 is SGHDT and CDR2 is YYEEEE. Trimming removed 0 bases from V and 1 base from J; junction bases left unmatched: 2. CDR3 loop: CASSLAGTGGNTEAFF. CDR3 DNA sequence: TGTGCCAGCAGCTTGGCGGGGACAGGGGGGAACACTGAAGCTTTCTTT.

This clone was recorded a few times. Since the CDR3 does not end with the conserved phenylalanine or tryptophan, this likely comes from a read error. The identical CDR3 is also encoded by other nucleotide sequences in the sample. The J gene is TRBJ2-1, the V gene TRBV20-1, with D possibly being TRBD2 (6 bases). V was shortened by 6 bases and J by 2 bases, with 11 bases between the two germline ends. This CDR3 spans 13 amino acids. Germline CDR1 and CDR2: DFQATT and SNEGSKA (reference sequence). The CDR3 nucleotides are TGCAGTGCGGAGCGGGTAGCCTACAATGAGCAGTTCCTC. As protein: CSAERVAYNEQFL.

This clone has ten or more counts. The chain has TRBV20-1 and TRBJ2-5; D is ambiguous. V lost 2 bases and J 7 bases, leaving 8 bases between the germline ends. Germline values: CDR1 DFQATT, CDR2 SNEGSKA (reference sequence). The CDR3 contains 11 residues. The CDR3 DNA reads TGCAGTGCTAGATCGAAGGGGACCCAGTACTTC. Translating gives CSARSKGTQYF.

This clone has a count of ten or more. V is TRBV11-3 and J is TRBJ1-1; 8 nucleotides line up with TRBD1. The CDR3 has 14 amino acids. CDR1 and CDR2 (germline): SGHNT, YENEEA. After removal of 2 bases from V and 4 bases from J, the junction contained 3 bases not matched to a gene. CDR3 nucleotide sequence: TGTGCCAGCAGCTTAATAGGACAGGGCACTGAAGCTTTCTTT. Its protein product is CASSLIGQGTEAFF.